Listed here are 8 T cell receptor beta chains from one sample, sequenced in a study of blood T cells in healthy people across ages. Using a J-beta primer mix together with a sample-barcoded 5' primer, a second PCR was run for roughly 7 to 11 cycles. Each CDR3 protein is one row after TCRdb ran MiXCR on the 5' RACE reads. Among roughly 1,800,000 distinct CDR3 sequences listed, roughly 49% were seen once. Sample: blood. The source of these receptors is a woman between 40 and 55 years old in good health.

The gene calls are TRBV7-2 and TRBJ1-2; a weak D match, TRBD1 (6 bases). The CDR3 loop spans 15 amino acids. V gave up 5 bases and J gave up 1 base, with 14 bases separating them. Germline V lookup: CDR1 SGHTA, CDR2 FQGNSA. The CDR3 is CASSGGAELNYGYTF. The CDR3 DNA sequence: TGTGCCAGCAGCGGGGGCGCTGAGCTTAACTATGGCTACACCTTC.

This clonotype was seen repeatedly, ten times or more. The chain couples TRBV10-2 to TRBJ2-5; D gene unclear. The CDR3 contains 12 residues. Germline V gene data show CDR1 as WSHSY and CDR2 as SAAADI. V lost 4 bases to trimming and J lost 2 bases, with 5 bases between them. The CDR3 DNA sequence: TGCGCCAGCAGTGTGGGGCAAGAGACCCAGTACTTC. It yields the protein CASSVGQETQYF.

This clonotype was detected only a few times. V is TRBV20-1 and J is TRBJ2-3, with D perhaps given as TRBD1 or TRBD2 (5 bases each). Between the trimmed V and J ends, which lost 0 bases and 6 bases, there was a span of 25 bases. The CDR3 consists of 18 residues. CDR1 is DFQATT, CDR2 SNEGSKA, per germline (reference sequence). The CDR3 region is CSARDLVRLWGRPDTQYF. The CDR3 bases are TGCAGTGCTAGAGATCTCGTCCGGTTGTGGGGGAGACCTGATACGCAGTATTTT.

V is TRBV7-9 and J is TRBJ2-3; TRBD2 aligns across 8 bases. This CDR3 region has 17 residues. Germline values: CDR1 SEHNR, CDR2 FQNEAQ (reference sequence). The V gene end was trimmed by 5 bases and the J gene end by 2 bases; junction bases not matched to a gene: 12. CDR3 DNA sequence: TGTGCCAGCAGCCCGGGACTAGGACTTTCCGCCACAGATACGCAGTATTTT. It yields the protein CASSPGLGLSATDTQYF.

The sample holds a few counts of this clonotype. The chain joins TRBV7-9 to TRBJ2-3; D perhaps matches TRBD2 (5 bases). This CDR3 contains 18 residues. The ends were cut back, 0 bases at V and 2 bases at J, with 18 bases in the middle. Germline V gene sequence: CDR1 SEHNR, CDR2 FQNEAQ (reference sequence). The DNA of the CDR3 is TGTGCCAGCAGCTTAGCGGACCGCGGGTCGCTCCTCACAGATACGCAGTATTTT. Protein: CASSLADRGSLLTDTQYF.

This clonotype was counted only a few times. The chain is built from TRBV12-3 or TRBV12-4 and TRBJ1-6, with 7 bases lining up with TRBD1. The CDR3 runs to 13 residues. The junction had 3 bases not matched to a gene; V was cut back by 6 bases and J by 7 bases. CDR3 sequence reads: CASSGTENSPLHF. The CDR3 region has the DNA TGTGCCAGCAGCGGGACAGAGAATTCACCCCTCCACTTT.

This clonotype was seen a handful of times. The chain combines TRBV7-9 with TRBJ2-1; 10 nucleotides match TRBD2. V shed 4 bases, J shed 0 bases, and the junction held 12 bases outside the gene matches. Per germline, CDR1 SEHNR and CDR2 FQNEAQ (reference sequence). This CDR3 spans 19 amino acids. This CDR3 reads CASSSLGLAGVNSYNEQFF. CDR3 nucleotide sequence: TGTGCCAGCAGCTCTTTGGGGCTAGCGGGGGTAAACTCCTACAATGAGCAGTTCTTC.

The chain links TRBV29-1 to TRBJ2-5, with TRBD2 as a possible D gene (5 bases). Looked up from germline, CDR1 is SQVTM and CDR2 is ANQGSEA. Trimming pared 4 bases from V and 5 bases from J, leaving 11 bases between. There are 12 residues in the CDR3. The CDR3 DNA reads TGCAGCGTTGGGGAGCGTGTGGAGACCCAGTACTTC. The encoded protein is CSVGERVETQYF.